This T cell receptor (beta chain) was identified in a study of CD8+CD57+ T cells in acquired aplastic anemia. The V end was cut by 4 bases, the J end by 0 bases, with 10 bases between. Germline CDR1 is LNHDA and CDR2 is SQIVND (reference sequence). This CDR3 is 15 amino acids long. Genomic DNA templated the TCR beta VDJ and CDR3 profiling. TCRdb analysed the reads with MiXCR anew, one entry per CDR3 protein. The table shows 100,000 to 150,000 distinct CDR3 sequences, with about 46% occurring only once. The TCR sequence derives from a human donor in good health, serving as a control. V gene TRBV19 combines with J gene TRBJ2-1; no firm D call. The sequenced material came from sorted CD4+, CD8+, or CD8+CD57+ T cells (not recorded which) from PBMCs. CDR3 loop: CASSNVLSSYNEQFF. CDR3 nucleotide sequence: TGTGCCAGTAGTAACGTCCTGAGCTCCTACAATGAGCAGTTCTTC.